Shown below are 9 T cell receptor beta chains from a single sample sequenced in a study of blood T cell repertoires in COVID-19 (TCRdb year 2020). The library was obtained by the immunoSEQ multiplex PCR assay. The table was pulled from immuneACCESS by TCRdb, which kept in-frame rearrangements only. Such tables lose some clones; where checked, under half of the loss comes from unresolved V genes, and the rest has no known cause. In this sample the table shows over 150,000 clones, around 83% of which occur a single time. Clones ranked in the top ten supply approximately 32% of the sample. Specimen: peripheral blood. These receptors came from a woman between 55 and 75 years old with acute or convalescent COVID-19.

This chain's CDR3 is CALGRSSNQPQHF. The CDR3 nucleotides read TGTGCCCTTGGGCGTTCAAGCAATCAGCCCCAGCATTTT. The J gene is TRBJ1-5, the V gene TRBV28; D is ambiguous. This CDR3 has 13 residues. Germline-derived CDR1 and CDR2 are MDHEN and SYDVKM. The V and J ends lost 11 bases and 1 base respectively, with 12 bases between them.

The rearrangement links TRBV5-1 to TRBJ2-5; 11 bases map to TRBD1. Trimming cost V 5 bases and J 3 bases; bases outside gene matches: 9. The CDR3 is made up of 16 amino acids. CDR1 and CDR2 (germline): SGHRS, YFSETQ. CDR3 sequence: CASRRWTGGVEETQYF. The CDR3 DNA follows: TGCGCCAGCAGACGGTGGACAGGGGGCGTGGAAGAGACCCAGTACTTC.

The chain employs TRBV10-2 and TRBJ1-1, with D possibly TRBD1 on 5 matching bases. CDR1 is WSHSY, CDR2 SAAADI, per germline. This CDR3 spans 14 amino acids. V was clipped by 6 bases and J by 1 base, with 12 bases between them. The CDR3 region has the DNA TGCGCCAGCAGGAGCGGGGGTTCGAACACTGAAGCTTTCTTT. Translation gives CASRSGGSNTEAFF.

The rearrangement uses TRBV11-3 and TRBJ2-3; D perhaps matches TRBD2 (7 bases). Germline lookup yields CDR1 SGHNT and CDR2 YENEEA. CDR3 size: 16 residues. The V gene lost 1 base and the J gene lost 0 bases, with 11 bases spanning the gap. CDR3 coding DNA: TGTGCCAGCAGCTTAGGCGGGGGCCTTAGCACAGATACGCAGTATTTT. Its protein product is CASSLGGGLSTDTQYF.

V usage is TRBV9 and J usage is TRBJ1-6, with 8 bases that match TRBD1. There are 14 residues in the CDR3. Trimming cost V 3 bases and J 7 bases; bases outside gene matches: 3. CDR1 SGDLS and CDR2 YYNGEE come from the germline V gene. The CDR3, as DNA: TGTGCCAGCAGCGCTCGGACAGGGAATTCACCCCTCCACTTT. This gives the protein CASSARTGNSPLHF.

CDR3 residues: CASSLFQGAMVLNEQFF. The DNA of the CDR3 is TGTGCCAGCAGCTTATTCCAGGGGGCCATGGTACTGAATGAGCAGTTCTTC. V gene TRBV7-3 combines with J gene TRBJ2-1; 8 bases line up with TRBD1. The CDR3 totals 17 residues. Germline-derived CDR1 and CDR2 are SGHTA and FQGTGA. The J segment lost 7 bases and the V segment lost 2 bases, leaving 13 bases of the junction unmatched.

The rearrangement uses TRBV6-1 and TRBJ2-7; a possible D gene is TRBD1 (6 bases). V was cut by 3 bases and J by 3 bases, with 15 bases left in between. The CDR3 consists of 15 residues. Germline CDR1 reads MNHNS; CDR2 reads SASEGT. CDR3 region: CASSEGIQGGYEQYF. CDR3 coding DNA: TGTGCCAGCAGTGAGGGGATTCAAGGGGGCTACGAGCAGTACTTC.

CDR3 sequence reads: CASSYQGGRDEQYF. CDR3 nucleotide sequence: TGTGCCAGCAGCTATCAGGGTGGTCGGGACGAGCAGTACTTC. V usage is TRBV7-9 and J usage is TRBJ2-7; D may be TRBD1 (5 bases). The CDR3 is 14 residues long. The germline gives CDR1 SEHNR, CDR2 FQNEAQ (reference sequence). Trimming took 4 bases from V and 5 from J, leaving 15 bases between them.

The CDR3 loop reads CAWRGQGFSRNTEAFF. CDR3 in DNA: TGTGCCTGGAGAGGACAGGGGTTTTCCCGGAACACTGAAGCTTTCTTT. The rearrangement links TRBV30 to TRBJ1-1; 9 bases are a match to TRBD1. The CDR3 spans 16 residues. J gave up 1 base and V 3 bases, and 9 bases lay outside the gene matches. Germline CDR1 is GTSNPN and CDR2 is SVGIG (reference sequence).